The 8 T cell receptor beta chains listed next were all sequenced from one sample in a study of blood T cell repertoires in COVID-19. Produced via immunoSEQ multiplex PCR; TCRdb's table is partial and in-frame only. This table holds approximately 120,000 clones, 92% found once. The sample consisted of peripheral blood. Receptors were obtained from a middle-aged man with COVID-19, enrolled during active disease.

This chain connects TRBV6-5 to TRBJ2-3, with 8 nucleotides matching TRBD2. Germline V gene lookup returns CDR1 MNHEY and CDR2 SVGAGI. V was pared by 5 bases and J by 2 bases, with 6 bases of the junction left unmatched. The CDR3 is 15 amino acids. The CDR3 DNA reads TGTGCCAGCAGTCCCCGGACTAGCCCCACAGATACGCAGTATTTT. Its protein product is CASSPRTSPTDTQYF.

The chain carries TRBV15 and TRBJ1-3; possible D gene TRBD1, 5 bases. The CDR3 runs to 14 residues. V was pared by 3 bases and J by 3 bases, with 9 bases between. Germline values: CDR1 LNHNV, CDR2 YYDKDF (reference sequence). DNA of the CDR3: TGTGCCACCAGCAGGCGGGGGGTTGGAAACACCATATATTTT. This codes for CATSRRGVGNTIYF.

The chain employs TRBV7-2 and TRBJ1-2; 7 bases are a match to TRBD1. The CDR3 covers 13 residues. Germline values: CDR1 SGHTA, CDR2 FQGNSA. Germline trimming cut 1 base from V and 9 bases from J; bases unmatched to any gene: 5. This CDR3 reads CASSLDGQASYTF. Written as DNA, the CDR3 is TGTGCCAGCAGCTTAGACGGACAGGCAAGCTACACCTTC.

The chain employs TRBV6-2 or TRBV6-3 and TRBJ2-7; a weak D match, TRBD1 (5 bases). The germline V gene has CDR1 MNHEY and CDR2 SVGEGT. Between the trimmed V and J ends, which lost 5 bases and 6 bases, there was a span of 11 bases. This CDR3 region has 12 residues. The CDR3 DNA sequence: TGTGCCAGCAGTAACCGACAGCTCGAGCAGTACTTC. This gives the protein CASSNRQLEQYF.

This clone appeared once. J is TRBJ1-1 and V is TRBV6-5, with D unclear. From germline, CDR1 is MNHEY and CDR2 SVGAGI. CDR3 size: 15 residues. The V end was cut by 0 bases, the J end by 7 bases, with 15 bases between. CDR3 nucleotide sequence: TGTGCCAGCAGTTACTCGAAGAGGGATGCTTATGAAGCTTTCTTT. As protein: CASSYSKRDAYEAFF.

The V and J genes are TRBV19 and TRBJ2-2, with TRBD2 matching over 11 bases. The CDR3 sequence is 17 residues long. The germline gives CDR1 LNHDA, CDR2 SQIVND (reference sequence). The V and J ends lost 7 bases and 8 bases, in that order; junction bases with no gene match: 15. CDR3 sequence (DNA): TGTGCCAGTACCCTACTAGCGGGAGCGACTTATGGGGGGGAGCTGTTTTTT. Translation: CASTLLAGATYGGELFF.

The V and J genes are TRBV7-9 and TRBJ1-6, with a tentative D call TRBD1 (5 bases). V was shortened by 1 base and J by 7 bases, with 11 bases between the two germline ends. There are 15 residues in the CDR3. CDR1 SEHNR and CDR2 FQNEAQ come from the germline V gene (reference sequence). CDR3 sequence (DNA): TGTGCCAGCAGCTTAGGGGGGGGGAGGAATTCACCCCTCCACTTT. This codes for CASSLGGGRNSPLHF.

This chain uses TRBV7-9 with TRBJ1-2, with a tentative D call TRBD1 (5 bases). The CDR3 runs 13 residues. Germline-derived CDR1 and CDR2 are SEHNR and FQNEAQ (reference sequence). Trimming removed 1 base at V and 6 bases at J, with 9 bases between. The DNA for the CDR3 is TGTGCCAGCAGCTTAGTGCTGGGGCATGGCTACACCTTC. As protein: CASSLVLGHGYTF.